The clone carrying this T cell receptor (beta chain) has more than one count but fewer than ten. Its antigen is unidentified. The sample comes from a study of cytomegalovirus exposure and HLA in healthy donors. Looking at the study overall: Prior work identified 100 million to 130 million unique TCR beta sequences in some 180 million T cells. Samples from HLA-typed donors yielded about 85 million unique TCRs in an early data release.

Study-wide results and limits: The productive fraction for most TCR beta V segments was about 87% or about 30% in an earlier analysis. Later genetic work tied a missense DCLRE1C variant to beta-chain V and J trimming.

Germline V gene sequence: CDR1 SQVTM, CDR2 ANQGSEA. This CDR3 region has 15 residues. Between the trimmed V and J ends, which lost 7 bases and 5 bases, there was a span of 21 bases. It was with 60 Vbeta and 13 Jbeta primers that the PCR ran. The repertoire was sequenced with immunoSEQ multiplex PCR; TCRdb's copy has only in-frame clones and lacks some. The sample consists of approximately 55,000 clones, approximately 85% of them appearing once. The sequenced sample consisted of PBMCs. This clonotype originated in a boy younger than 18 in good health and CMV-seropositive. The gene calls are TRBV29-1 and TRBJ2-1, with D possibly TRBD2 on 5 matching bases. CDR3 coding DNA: TGCAGCGCCTGTTTTTTGGGGAGTCAAGACAATGAGCAGTTCTTC. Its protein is CSACFLGSQDNEQFF.